This T cell receptor beta chain was sequenced during a study of OX40 agonist ivuxolimab in advanced cancers. The germline V gene has CDR1 SGHNT and CDR2 YYREEE (reference sequence). V was shortened by 4 bases and J by 2 bases, with 16 bases between the two germline ends. The CDR3 totals 15 residues. Study-level findings and limits: Relatively little clonal expansion, among the lowest observed, appeared in partial responders at 0.1-3.0 mg/kg. Low normalized T-cell clonal expansion was additionally recorded for some nonresponders.

Assay: immunoSEQ multiplex PCR; the TCRdb copy retains only in-frame clones and omits some. The sample carries tens of thousands of clones, more than 85% recorded once. Of note for this clone: Antigen: not known.

This receptor was obtained from an adult with an advanced solid tumor such as melanoma, head and neck, liver or kidney cancer. The source was CD4+ or CD8+ T cells sorted from blood, collected in a trial of the OX40 agonist ivuxolimab. The chain recombines TRBV5-4 with TRBJ2-7; perhaps D is TRBD1 or TRBD2 (5 bases each). CDR3: CASSRTGRTPYEQYF. In DNA form, the CDR3 reads TGTGCCAGCAGCCGCACGGGGCGGACCCCCTACGAGCAGTACTTC.